A selection of T cell receptor beta chains follows, all from one sample in a study of graft-versus-host responses after intestinal transplantation. The method was immunoSEQ multiplex PCR; TCRdb's version includes in-frame clones alone and lacks a portion of them. Of some 95,000 clones in the sample, 91% are singletons; the top ten hold roughly 0.5%. For these receptors, no antigen is known. The sample consisted of unstimulated CD8+ T cells sorted from spleen or lymph node cells, taken before intestinal transplant. Receptors were obtained from a human donor who received an intestinal transplant. Each CDR3 is given with its conserved first and last residue.

TRBJ1-3,TRBV13,CASSSQTPHIYF
TRBJ2-7,TRBV6-5,CASSYSITYRTYEQYF
TRBJ2-7,TRBV5-1,CASSPRQGTYEQYF
TRBJ1-6,TRBV7-9,CASNRGDRGDEALHF
TRBJ1-5,TRBV7-9,CASSPTGGNQPQHF
TRBJ2-7,TRBV14,CASSQVEAGYDEQYF
-,TRBV10-2,CATTVEDSTYEQYF
TRBJ1-1,TRBV5-6,CASNRGQINTEAFF
TRBJ1-1,TRBV6-5,CASSYSETGVNTEAFF
TRBJ2-7,TRBV9,CASSPGQGSPYEQYF
TRBJ2-1,TRBV11-3,CASSSRGTEGNNEQFF
TRBJ1-1,TRBV9,CASSVAEGTEAFF
TRBJ1-5,TRBV9,CASSVDGRSNQPQHF
TRBJ2-7,TRBV18,CASSPTSGRVYEQYF
TRBJ2-5,TRBV13,CASSLASGGPKKTQYF
TRBJ1-1,TRBV27,CASSLETEGLHTEAFF
TRBJ1-1,TRBV19,CASSPRTGVRMNTEAFF
TRBJ2-1,TRBV30,CAWSPFGGTGVSFLYNEQFF
TRBJ2-2,TRBV27,CASNLAGNTGELFF
TRBJ2-7,TRBV29-1,CSVSETGDRYEQYF
TRBJ1-2,TRBV30,CAWTPGQGIYGYTF
TRBJ2-1,TRBV13,CASSLGPSGSYNEQFF
TRBJ1-2,TRBV5-1,CASSTGQGNYGYTF
TRBJ1-1,TRBV5-1,CASSLQGEYTEAFF
TRBJ1-4,TRBV6-1,CASSDTGYELFF
TRBJ2-3,TRBV29-1,CSVGYRGSTDTQYF
TRBJ1-2,TRBV6-5,CASSSGAGQGGGYTF
TRBJ2-3,TRBV12-5,CASGLERGAGTDTQYF
TRBJ2-5,TRBV13,CASSSRTQDIGQETQYF
TRBJ2-7,TRBV9,CASSVAGSNEQYF
TRBJ2-7,TRBV28,CASSPGQGIHEQYF
TRBJ1-1,TRBV28,CASSWTPGSNTEAFF
TRBJ2-1,TRBV6-9,CASSPLAGAYNEQFF
TRBJ2-1,TRBV5-4,CASSLDRGPYNEQFF
TRBJ2-7,TRBV19,CASNAGTGPYEQYF
TRBJ2-6,TRBV27,CASSIRDRGRDGANVLTF
TRBJ2-5,TRBV10-3,CAISESPPSEKETQYF
TRBJ2-5,TRBV28,CASTPSQTLETQYF
TRBJ2-7,TRBV5-1,CASSLEMMTGATSLGEQYF
TRBJ1-5,TRBV2,CASLASPTGDQPQHF
TRBJ1-2,TRBV7-9,CASSPPRGGGYGYTF
TRBJ1-5,TRBV19,CASSIGGSQPQHF
TRBJ1-1,TRBV2,CASSEGQQVNTEAFF
TRBJ2-5,TRBV6-5,CASSYSGPEQETQYF
TRBJ1-5,TRBV4-1,CASSQDGKGVNQPQHF
TRBJ2-7,TRBV19,CASSIGPGDPSYEQYF